This TCR beta chain emerged from a study of T cells in Graves' hyperthyroidism and ophthalmopathy. The PBMCs had their origin in about 9.7 ml of fresh peripheral blood. A remark on this clonotype: Its target is not known.

RNA transcripts served as the template for amplifying TCR beta CDR3 regions. A first-round RT-PCR of the TCR CDR3 used the HTBI primer set. TCRdb processed the multiplex PCR reads anew with MiXCR; each CDR3 protein has one entry. The top ten hold 40% to 50% of the sample, which has approximately 530,000 distinct CDR3 sequences, 20% seen once. Whole-study findings and limits: The majority of expanded thyroid clonotypes above 0.001 also appeared in blood.

The germline gives CDR1 MNHEY, CDR2 SVGEGT. V trimming: 6 bases; J trimming: 8 bases; junction bases outside the gene matches: 9. The CDR3 runs 14 residues. This sequence originates from a man aged 35-49 years with Graves' ophthalmopathy. Sequencing used blood. The chain combines TRBV6-2 or TRBV6-3 with TRBJ2-1, with 8 bases identical to TRBD2. Written as DNA, the CDR3 is TGTGCCAGCAGAGCGAGCGGGAGAATCCATGAGCAGTTCTTC. Its translation: CASRASGRIHEQFF.